The 22 T cell receptor beta chains listed next were all sequenced from one sample in a study of OX40 agonist ivuxolimab in advanced cancers. Some clones are missing from TCRdb's copy, which holds only in-frame ones; the method was immunoSEQ multiplex PCR. In the table there are approximately 80,000 clones, 91% of which are singletons. The material sequenced was CD4+ or CD8+ T cells sorted from blood, taken in a trial of the OX40 agonist ivuxolimab. The receptors were sampled from an adult with an advanced solid tumor such as melanoma, head and neck, liver or kidney cancer.

The rearrangement joins TRBV27 to TRBJ1-6; D is perhaps TRBD1 (5 bases). Between the trimmed V and J ends, which lost 7 bases and 7 bases, there was a span of 14 bases. The germline gives CDR1 MNHEY, CDR2 SMNVEV (reference sequence). This CDR3 is 14 amino acids long. The CDR3 protein is CASTMNGANSPLHF. For the CDR3, the DNA is TGTGCCAGCACAATGAATGGGGCGAATTCACCCCTCCACTTT.

The chain joins TRBV5-4 to TRBJ2-7; TRBD1 or TRBD2 may be the D gene (5 bases each). The CDR3 is 13 amino acids. V was clipped by 6 bases and J by 1 base, with 11 bases between them. CDR1 is SGHNT and CDR2 is YYREEE in the germline V gene (reference sequence). In DNA, the CDR3 is TGTGCCAGCACCCGGGGCGGGTCCTACGAGCAGTACTTC. Residues: CASTRGGSYEQYF.

V and J are TRBV2 and TRBJ2-7, with D tentatively TRBD1 (5 bases). Germline-derived CDR1 and CDR2 are SNHLY and FYNNEI. The CDR3 contains 12 residues. The germline V and J ends were trimmed by 3 bases and 2 bases, with 5 bases remaining between them. CDR3 bases: TGTGCCAGCAGTGACAGGGCCTACGAGCAGTACGTC. It translates to CASSDRAYEQYV.

This sequence joins TRBV30 and TRBJ2-3, with 7 bases fitting TRBD2. In germline, CDR1 is GTSNPN, CDR2 SVGIG (reference sequence). The ends lost 6 bases at V and 2 bases at J; junction bases unmatched: 11. This CDR3 contains 15 residues. As DNA, the CDR3 is TGTGCCTGCAAGGGGCCGGGACTATACACAGATACGCAGTATTTT. It encodes CACKGPGLYTDTQYF.

The chain carries TRBV11-2 and TRBJ2-2, with unresolved D. Germline V CDR1 and CDR2: SGHAT, FQNNGV. V lost 3 bases and J 5 bases, leaving 13 bases between the germline ends. This CDR3 has 15 amino acids. Here the CDR3 reads CASSFTVGLTGELFF. Here the CDR3 DNA reads TGTGCCAGCAGCTTTACGGTTGGTCTAACCGGGGAGCTGTTTTTT.

As for this clone: Other DNA sequences in this sample translate to the same CDR3. The J gene is TRBJ1-6, the V gene TRBV14, with D unresolved. V dropped 0 bases and J dropped 10 bases, with 10 bases sitting between them. This CDR3 has 14 amino acids. From germline, CDR1 is SGHDN and CDR2 FVKESK. The CDR3 sequence is CASSQEGLGSPLHF. The CDR3 region has the DNA TGTGCCAGCAGCCAAGAGGGGTTAGGATCACCCCTCCACTTT.

This chain links TRBV9 with TRBJ2-3; D is perhaps TRBD1 or TRBD2 (5 bases each). Between the trimmed V and J ends, which lost 0 bases and 5 bases, there was a span of 7 bases. Germline CDR1 is SGDLS and CDR2 is YYNGEE. The CDR3 has 13 residues. The CDR3 nucleotides read TGTGCCAGCAGCGTAGGAGGGGAAGATACGCAGTATTTT. Translating it yields CASSVGGEDTQYF.

CDR3 DNA: TGTGCCAGCAGTTTGTCCCTAGCCAAAAACATTCAGTACTTC. Amino acids: CASSLSLAKNIQYF. The chain joins TRBV28 to TRBJ2-4; no definite D call. Germline V gives CDR1 MDHEN, CDR2 SYDVKM. There are 14 residues in the CDR3. Trimming took 3 bases from V and 0 from J, leaving 6 bases between them.

The V and J genes are TRBV6-5 and TRBJ2-1, with no clear D. The CDR3 consists of 16 residues. V lost 0 bases to trimming and J lost 0 bases, with 9 bases between them. The germline V gene has CDR1 MNHEY and CDR2 SVGAGI. Here the CDR3 DNA reads TGTGCCAGCAGTTACTCTTTCCCCAGCTCCTACAATGAGCAGTTCTTC. This gives the protein CASSYSFPSSYNEQFF.

The V and J genes are TRBV7-2 and TRBJ1-5; D unclear. The CDR3 totals 16 residues. V gave up 2 bases and J gave up 5 bases, with 16 bases separating them. The germline V gene has CDR1 SGHTA and CDR2 FQGNSA. The CDR3 loop is CASSLLTAGDYQPQHF. The CDR3 region has the DNA TGTGCCAGCAGCTTACTGACGGCGGGCGATTATCAGCCCCAGCATTTT.

The chain combines TRBV27 with TRBJ2-5; TRBD2 matches at 7 bases. Germline trimming cut 3 bases from V and 4 bases from J; bases unmatched to any gene: 11. This CDR3 spans 16 amino acids. Germline V gives CDR1 MNHEY, CDR2 SMNVEV (reference sequence). The CDR3 DNA reads as TGTGCCAGCAGTTTTTACGGCGGGAGATTGAGAGAGACCCAGTACTTC. Residues: CASSFYGGRLRETQYF.

This chain joins TRBV29-1 and TRBJ2-5; no definite D call. CDR3 length equals 12 residues. In germline, CDR1 is SQVTM, CDR2 ANQGSEA. Trimming took off 3 bases at V and 0 bases at J, with 5 bases between the two ends. The DNA for the CDR3 is TGCAGCGTTGACAACCACCAAGAGACCCAGTACTTC. Translation: CSVDNHQETQYF. Supplemented by reference TRBV29-1 and TRBJ2-5, the full variable domain reads SAVISQKPSRDICQRGTSLTIQCQVDSQVTMMFWYRQQPGQSLTLIATANQGSEATYESGFVIDKFPISRPNLTFSTLTVSNMSPEDSSIYLCSVDNHQETQYFGPGTRLLVL.

This clone has only one observation. This chain joins TRBV6-6 and TRBJ1-2, with D perhaps matching TRBD1 (6 bases). The CDR3 has 16 amino acids. Germline lookup yields CDR1 MNHNY and CDR2 SVGAGI (reference sequence). Here the CDR3 reads CASRGGQRPQSYGYTF. CDR3 in DNA: TGTGCTTCTCGCGGGGGGCAACGGCCCCAGAGTTATGGCTACACCTTC.

The rearrangement links TRBV4-1 to TRBJ1-2, with D maybe TRBD1 (5 bases). V dropped 2 bases and J dropped 4 bases, with 14 bases sitting between them. Germline-derived CDR1 and CDR2 are MGHRA and YSYEKL. CDR3 size: 15 residues. This chain's CDR3 is CASSQIGGGLYGYTF. The DNA of the CDR3 is TGCGCCAGCAGCCAAATCGGGGGGGGACTCTATGGCTACACCTTC.

J is TRBJ1-2 and V is TRBV9, with D perhaps TRBD1 (6 bases). This CDR3 has 16 residues. V was trimmed by 0 bases and J by 0 bases, leaving 12 bases between them. Germline CDR1 SGDLS, CDR2 YYNGEE. DNA for the CDR3: TGTGCCAGCAGCGTAGTGACAGGACCTTCTAACTATGGCTACACCTTC. Translating it yields CASSVVTGPSNYGYTF. The complete variable domain, with remaining parts taken from reference TRBV9 and TRBJ1-2, reads DSGVTQTPKHLITATGQRVTLRCSPRSGDLSVYWYQQSLDQGLQFLIQYYNGEERAKGNILERFSAQQFPDLHSELNLSSLELGDSALYFCASSVVTGPSNYGYTFGSGTRLTVV.

The chain joins TRBV4-1 to TRBJ2-1; a weak D match, TRBD2 (6 bases). V was cut by 3 bases and J by 12 bases, with 27 bases left in between. The CDR3 extends over 17 amino acids. Germline V gives CDR1 MGHRA, CDR2 YSYEKL. CDR3 sequence (DNA): TGCGCCAGCAGCCATAGTTCGGGACTCCTCGTCAGCTCCGGGCAGTTCTTC. Its protein is CASSHSSGLLVSSGQFF.

The chain carries TRBV18 and TRBJ1-5; D is uncertain. The ends were cut back, 3 bases at V and 3 bases at J, with 3 bases in the middle. Germline loops: CDR1 KGHSH, CDR2 LQKENI. This CDR3 is built from 12 residues. Here the CDR3 DNA reads TGTGCCAGCTCACCTACCAATCAGCCCCAGCATTTT. This gives the protein CASSPTNQPQHF.

The chain combines TRBV19 with TRBJ2-1, with 11 bases identical to TRBD2. The V and J ends lost 5 bases and 9 bases, in that order; junction bases with no gene match: 12. CDR1 and CDR2 from the germline V gene are LNHDA and SQIVND (reference sequence). The CDR3 consists of 16 residues. Here the CDR3 reads CASSAVTSGKNGEQFF. The CDR3 nucleotides read TGTGCCAGTAGTGCCGTGACTAGCGGGAAAAATGGTGAGCAGTTCTTC.

This clone was seen only once. V gene TRBV28 combines with J gene TRBJ1-5; the match to TRBD1 covers 7 bases. Looked up from germline, CDR1 is MDHEN and CDR2 is SYDVKM. The CDR3 totals 15 residues. V gave up 6 bases and J gave up 3 bases; unmatched junction bases: 8. This chain's CDR3 is CASSPLGGPNQPQHF. CDR3 coding DNA: TGTGCCAGCAGCCCTTTAGGGGGCCCCAATCAGCCCCAGCATTTT.

The chain links TRBV4-3 to TRBJ2-5, with a tentative D call TRBD1 (5 bases). Germline V gene data show CDR1 as LGHNA and CDR2 as YSLEER. V shed 0 bases and J shed 5 bases, with 7 bases lying between them. The CDR3 sequence is 13 residues long. DNA of the CDR3: TGCGCCAGCAGCCAAGAGCACAGGGAGACCCAGTACTTC. Translation: CASSQEHRETQYF.

The CDR3 nucleotides are TGTGCCTGGAGTGAGTGGGGGGCGCTTGGCTACACCTTC. Its protein is CAWSEWGALGYTF. The rearrangement links TRBV30 to TRBJ1-2, with D possibly being TRBD1 (6 bases). V was pared by 1 base and J by 7 bases, with 13 bases between. The length of the CDR3 is 13 residues. Germline V gene lookup returns CDR1 GTSNPN and CDR2 SVGIG (reference sequence).

This rearrangement joins TRBV4-1 to TRBJ2-1; D may correspond to TRBD1 or TRBD2 (6 bases each). The V gene lost 6 bases and the J gene lost 5 bases, with 23 bases spanning the gap. The germline CDR1 and CDR2 sequences are MGHRA and YSYEKL. The length of the CDR3 is 17 residues. The CDR3 coding sequence is TGCGCCAGCAGGCATCAGACCCGTAGGGGGGTAGACAATGAGCAGTTCTTC. The encoded protein is CASRHQTRRGVDNEQFF.